These T cell receptor beta chains were read from a single sample in a study of tumor-infiltrating lymphocytes in localized non-small cell lung cancer. Profiling relied on immunoSEQ multiplex PCR, and the TCRdb table lists in-frame clones only, not all of them. In the table there are approximately 12,000 clones, 68% of which are singletons. The sequencing input was lung tumor tissue. The receptors were gathered from a human donor with non-small cell lung cancer. The CDR3 runs from the conserved cysteine through the conserved F or W. The D gene is left open where the match is weak. Size values are once, few and many counts, or a class for expanded clones, and some rows have none.

d_gene,abundance,v_gene,j_gene,CDR3nt,CDR3aa
.,.,TRBV4-2,TRBJ2-7,TGTGCCAGCAGCCAAGAAGACCTACGGGGGTACTACGAGCAGTACTTC,CASSQEDLRGYYEQYF
.,few,TRBV4-3,TRBJ1-5,TGCGCCAGCAGCCAAGAGGGAGGGTCCATAGGACCCCAGCATTTT,CASSQEGGSIGPQHF
TRBD1,few,TRBV6-1,TRBJ2-3,TGTGCCAGCAGTGAAAGTAGATTCGGGGACAGGACAGATACGCAGTATTTT,CASSESRFGDRTDTQYF
.,.,TRBV7-9,TRBJ2-7,TGTGCCAGCAGCTTTTCATCGGGCAGCTTCTACGAGCAGTACTTC,CASSFSSGSFYEQYF
TRBD1,few,TRBV5-1,TRBJ2-1,TGCGCCAGCAGCCTAGGGGGCACCCTCCGAAATGAGCAGTTCTTC,CASSLGGTLRNEQFF
.,.,TRBV7-2,TRBJ1-2,TGTGCCAGCAGCTCACTCAGGGATGGCTACACCTTC,CASSSLRDGYTF
.,.,TRBV19,TRBJ1-5,TGTGCCAGTAGTACAAACCCAGGGAATCAGCCCCAGCATTTT,CASSTNPGNQPQHF
TRBD1,.,TRBV10-1,TRBJ1-1,TGCGCCAGCAGTGCCGGGACAGTTAAAGCTTTCTTT,CASSAGTVKAFF
TRBD2,.,TRBV7-2,TRBJ2-3,TGTGCCAGCAGCTTAGAAGGCGGGAGTACCGATACGCAGTATTTT,CASSLEGGSTDTQYF
.,large,TRBV29-1,TRBJ1-1,TGCAGCGTTGAAGGCGCGGCTAGGAACACTGAAGCTTTCTTT,CSVEGAARNTEAFF
TRBD2,.,TRBV5-4,TRBJ2-2,TGTGCCAGCAGCTTGGAACTAGCGGGAGCAGTACCCGGGGAGCTGTTTTTT,CASSLELAGAVPGELFF
.,few,TRBV30,TRBJ1-3,TGTGCCTGGACTGGACAGTACTCTGGAAACACCATATATTTT,CAWTGQYSGNTIYF
.,.,TRBV5-1,TRBJ1-1,TGCGCCAGCAGCTTTTTCCAGGGTGATAAAACCACTGAAGCTTTCTTT,CASSFFQGDKTTEAFF
.,few,TRBV18,TRBJ2-1,TGTGCCAGCTCACCTCCGGGGTACAATGAGCAGTTCTTC,CASSPPGYNEQFF
TRBD2,.,TRBV7-7,TRBJ2-1,TGTGCCAGCAGCTTAGCGCCTGGGGCGGGAGGGCCCCATGAGCAGTTCTTC,CASSLAPGAGGPHEQFF
.,.,TRBV11-2,TRBJ1-4,TGTGCCAGCAGCTTAGATCCCCAGGTCGGTCAAAAACTGTTTTTT,CASSLDPQVGQKLFF
.,few,TRBV6-1,TRBJ2-1,TGTGCCAGCAGGAGGGGTGAGCAGTTCTTC,CASRRGEQFF
.,.,TRBV19,TRBJ1-6,TGTGCCAGTAGTATGGACAGCGAATATTCACCCCTCCACTTT,CASSMDSEYSPLHF
.,once,TRBV6-1,TRBJ2-7,TGTGCCAGCAGTGAAGCCTCCTACGAGCAGTACTTC,CASSEASYEQYF
.,.,TRBV5-1,TRBJ1-3,TGCGCCAGCAGCTTGGCCGTAGGATTTTCTGGAAACACCATATATTTT,CASSLAVGFSGNTIYF
.,once,TRBV10-1,TRBJ2-1,TGCGCCAGCAGTGAGTCCGTGCAGGCTACAAATTACAATGAGCAGTTCTTC,CASSESVQATNYNEQFF
TRBD1,.,TRBV4-1,TRBJ2-7,TGCGCCAGCAGCCAAGGGGCAGGGGGCAACGAGCAGTACTTC,CASSQGAGGNEQYF
.,few,TRBV11-3,TRBJ1-1,TGTGCCAGCAGCTTAGACGGGTCGAACACTGAAGCTTTCTTT,CASSLDGSNTEAFF
.,.,TRBV5-4,TRBJ2-7,TGTGCCAGCAGCTTGAAGGTAACCTACGAGCAGTACTTC,CASSLKVTYEQYF
.,.,TRBV5-4,TRBJ1-6,TGTGCCAGCACCCCTAACCAACAGTATGACTCACCCCTCCACTTT,CASTPNQQYDSPLHF
.,.,TRBV7-2,TRBJ1-1,TGTGCCAGCAGCCCTGGGGGGATGAACACTGAAGCTTTCTTT,CASSPGGMNTEAFF
TRBD2,.,TRBV11-3,TRBJ2-7,TGTGCCAGCAGCGCGGGAGGTGGTTTCGGCTACGAGCAGTACTTC,CASSAGGGFGYEQYF
TRBD1,few,TRBV18,TRBJ1-2,TGTGCCAGCTCTCAATCCCGACAGGGGGCGCATGGCTACACCTTC,CASSQSRQGAHGYTF
.,.,TRBV4-1,TRBJ1-3,TGCGCCAGCAGCCAAGATCCTGGGACGGTCTCTGGAAACACCATATATTTT,CASSQDPGTVSGNTIYF
.,.,TRBV2,TRBJ2-7,TGTGCCAGCAGTCGGACCGTTTACGAGCAGTACTTC,CASSRTVYEQYF
.,.,TRBV6-1,TRBJ1-5,TGTGCCAGCAGTGATACGACAGGAAGGAATCAGCCCCAGCATTTT,CASSDTTGRNQPQHF